Below are 27 T cell receptor beta chains sequenced from a single sample in a study of blood T cell repertoires in COVID-19. TCRdb keeps only in-frame clones here, not all; method: immunoSEQ multiplex PCR. The repertoire holds approximately 360,000 clones, with around 91% as singletons. Sequencing was carried out using peripheral blood. All receptors derive from a man aged 18 to 30 with active or convalescent COVID-19.

The rearrangement joins TRBV27 to TRBJ2-1; 8 bases align to TRBD2. This CDR3 is 17 amino acids long. V was clipped by 3 bases and J by 7 bases; unmatched bases: 14. Germline V CDR1 and CDR2: MNHEY, SMNVEV (reference sequence). The CDR3 DNA sequence: TGTGCCAGCAGTTTGACAAGAGCGGGAGTCTCAAGAAATGAGCAGTTCTTC. Translating it yields CASSLTRAGVSRNEQFF.

The chain uses TRBV5-1 and TRBJ2-3, with 7 bases lining up with TRBD2. The CDR3 contains 16 residues. Germline loops: CDR1 SGHRS, CDR2 YFSETQ. Trimming cost V 0 bases and J 2 bases; bases outside gene matches: 6. The CDR3, as DNA: TGCGCCAGCAGCTTGGGCGGGAGTTCGGCCACAGATACGCAGTATTTT. Protein product: CASSLGGSSATDTQYF.

This sequence joins TRBV5-6 and TRBJ2-5; D remains ambiguous. The CDR3 spans 15 residues. The germline gives CDR1 SGHDT, CDR2 YYEEEE. V lost 2 bases and J lost 5, with 16 bases in between. The CDR3 sequence is CASSLSLKTPETQYF. In nucleotides, the CDR3 is TGTGCCAGCAGCTTATCCCTAAAAACCCCCGAGACCCAGTACTTC.

This clone showed up just a few times. V and J are TRBV7-8 and TRBJ2-5; TRBD1 agrees at 10 bases. The CDR3 is made up of 17 amino acids. CDR1 is SGHVS, CDR2 FQNEAQ, per germline. Losses at the gene ends were 2 bases for V and 5 bases for J; bases not matched to a gene: 11. The CDR3 sequence is CASSLFSPGQGWETQYF. The CDR3 nucleotides read TGTGCCAGCAGCTTATTCTCCCCGGGACAGGGGTGGGAGACCCAGTACTTC.

This clone was observed a few times. The genes are TRBV5-6 and TRBJ1-1; tentative D call: TRBD1 (6 bases). This CDR3 spans 18 amino acids. Trimming took 4 bases from V and 5 from J, leaving 27 bases between them. From germline, CDR1 is SGHDT and CDR2 YYEEEE. The CDR3 sequence is CASSRLPHRVGFETEAFF. CDR3 bases: TGTGCCAGCAGCCGGCTCCCCCACAGGGTAGGTTTTGAGACTGAAGCTTTCTTT.

The chain carries TRBV27 and TRBJ1-3; D might be TRBD1 (6 bases). Trimming left V 6 bases short and J 2 bases short, with 11 bases between. The V gene's germline CDR1 is MNHEY and CDR2 SMNVEV (reference sequence). CDR3 length: 14 residues. CDR3 nucleotides: TGTGCCAGCAGCCCTTCAGGGGCTGGAAACACCATATATTTT. As protein: CASSPSGAGNTIYF.

This clone has just one count. The V and J genes are TRBV5-6 and TRBJ2-1; D is possibly TRBD2 (6 bases). Germline-derived CDR1 and CDR2 are SGHDT and YYEEEE. CDR3 length equals 16 residues. Trimming cost V 2 bases and J 2 bases, with 14 bases left between them. CDR3 sequence: CASSFPSGQPYNEQFF. The CDR3 DNA reads as TGTGCCAGCAGCTTCCCCAGCGGGCAGCCCTACAATGAGCAGTTCTTC.

The chain recombines TRBV6-1 with TRBJ1-5; TRBD1 is a possible D gene (5 bases). The CDR3 sequence is 14 residues long. CDR1 MNHNS and CDR2 SASEGT come from the germline V gene. Trimming took 2 bases from V and 5 from J, leaving 10 bases between them. The DNA for the CDR3 is TGTGCCAGCAGTGAAACAGGTGGGGATCAGCCCCAGCATTTT. Amino acids: CASSETGGDQPQHF.

This clone was recorded once. The CDR3 DNA sequence: TGTGCCAGCAGTGGGGGCCGGGAGTCCGATACGCAGTATTTT. The encoded protein is CASSGGRESDTQYF. This chain links TRBV6-4 with TRBJ2-3, with D maybe TRBD2 (6 bases). V dropped 4 bases and J dropped 6 bases, with 14 bases sitting between them. Germline V gives CDR1 MRHNA, CDR2 SNTAGT. The CDR3 runs 14 residues.

The genes are TRBV6-2 or TRBV6-3 and TRBJ2-4, with 8 bases matching TRBD1. V shed 2 bases, J shed 0 bases, and the junction held 9 bases outside the gene matches. The CDR3 is 18 amino acids. Germline loops: CDR1 MNHEY, CDR2 SVGEGT. CDR3 in amino acids: CASSYRTGWILAKNIQYF. CDR3 coding DNA: TGTGCCAGCAGTTACCGGACAGGGTGGATACTAGCCAAAAACATTCAGTACTTC.

Only a few counts were recorded for this clone. This chain joins TRBV24-1 and TRBJ1-5; TRBD1 matches at 7 bases. V lost 5 bases to trimming and J lost 2 bases; unmatched junction nucleotides: 5. The CDR3 loop spans 15 amino acids. CDR1 and CDR2 (germline): KGHDR, SFDVKD. CDR3: CATSATTGGNQPQHF. The CDR3 region has the DNA TGTGCCACCAGTGCTACTACAGGGGGCAATCAGCCCCAGCATTTT.

The rearrangement joins TRBV15 to TRBJ2-3, with a weak D call TRBD1 (6 bases). The CDR3 contains 12 residues. V dropped 8 bases and J dropped 3 bases, with 9 bases sitting between them. Germline CDR1 and CDR2: LNHNV and YYDKDF (reference sequence). The CDR3 DNA follows: TGTGCCACCGGGACATCGACAGATACGCAGTATTTT. Translation: CATGTSTDTQYF.

The V call is TRBV5-4, the J call TRBJ2-7, with TRBD2 identical over 11 bases. The germline gives CDR1 SGHNT, CDR2 YYREEE (reference sequence). V shed 1 base, J shed 7 bases, and the junction held 7 bases outside the gene matches. There are 15 residues in the CDR3. The CDR3 reads CASSLPGTSGTEQYF. CDR3 nucleotide sequence: TGTGCCAGCAGCTTGCCCGGGACTAGCGGCACGGAGCAGTACTTC.

V is TRBV4-1 and J is TRBJ1-1; D not certain. The CDR3 is 13 residues long. Germline lookup yields CDR1 MGHRA and CDR2 YSYEKL. V gave up 3 bases and J gave up 4 bases, with 9 bases separating them. Here the CDR3 DNA reads TGCGCCAGCAGCCAGTACTTGAGCACTGAAGCTTTCTTT. Its translation is CASSQYLSTEAFF.

The chain recombines TRBV7-2 with TRBJ1-5; TRBD1 might be the D (5 bases). Germline V lookup: CDR1 SGHTA, CDR2 FQGNSA. V was cut by 7 bases and J by 0 bases, with 13 bases left in between. This CDR3 has 15 amino acids. The CDR3 DNA follows: TGTGCCAGCACCCCTGGGGGGTCTAGCAATCAGCCCCAGCATTTT. It encodes CASTPGGSSNQPQHF.

This chain uses TRBV7-2 with TRBJ1-1; TRBD1 aligns across 10 bases. Trimming cost V 5 bases and J 4 bases; bases outside gene matches: 10. CDR1 and CDR2 from the germline V gene are SGHTA and FQGNSA. The CDR3 loop spans 16 amino acids. CDR3 sequence reads: CASSLPRDRGVTEAFF. In DNA form, the CDR3 reads TGTGCCAGCAGCCTCCCAAGGGACAGGGGAGTCACTGAAGCTTTCTTT.

The chain combines TRBV19 with TRBJ2-3, with D possibly being TRBD2 (6 bases). Germline V gives CDR1 LNHDA, CDR2 SQIVND (reference sequence). V was cut by 4 bases and J by 2 bases, with 13 bases left in between. This CDR3 region has 15 residues. The CDR3 bases are TGTGCCAGTAGTACCGCCGGAGGGGCCACAGATACGCAGTATTTT. This codes for CASSTAGGATDTQYF.

This clone has only a few counts. The V gene is TRBV5-1, the J gene TRBJ1-1; D is possibly TRBD1 (6 bases). The length of the CDR3 is 17 residues. Deletions cut 4 bases from V and 0 bases from J, with 19 bases between. Per germline, CDR1 SGHRS and CDR2 YFSETQ. The CDR3 spells CASSRDQPRGLNTEAFF. In DNA form, the CDR3 reads TGCGCCAGCAGCCGGGACCAACCCAGGGGACTGAACACTGAAGCTTTCTTT.

This chain connects TRBV9 to TRBJ2-1; the match to TRBD2 covers 7 bases. The CDR3 runs 16 residues. CDR1 is SGDLS and CDR2 is YYNGEE in the germline V gene. V lost 4 bases to trimming and J lost 7 bases; unmatched junction nucleotides: 14. CDR3 region: CASSPRGLRQENEQFF. CDR3 DNA: TGTGCCAGCAGCCCCCGGGGACTACGCCAGGAGAATGAGCAGTTCTTC.

V and J are TRBV20-1 and TRBJ2-2; 9 positions agree with TRBD2. The trim removed 3 bases at V and 1 base at J, leaving 12 bases unmatched. Germline lookup yields CDR1 DFQATT and CDR2 SNEGSKA (reference sequence). The CDR3 length is 18 residues. The CDR3 coding sequence is TGCAGTGCTAGTTTCCCACGCGGACTAGCGAAGAACACCGGGGAGCTGTTTTTT. Its translation is CSASFPRGLAKNTGELFF.

The CDR3 DNA reads as TGTGCCAGCAGTTACTACGGGGGGGCAGATACGCAGTATTTT. This codes for CASSYYGGADTQYF. V and J are TRBV6-2 or TRBV6-3 and TRBJ2-3, with TRBD2 matching over 8 bases. The length of the CDR3 is 14 residues. Trimming cost V 1 base and J 4 bases; bases outside gene matches: 1. Germline V gene data show CDR1 as MNHEY and CDR2 as SVGEGT.

The genes are TRBV27 and TRBJ1-5; D call uncertain. The V and J ends lost 4 bases and 1 base respectively, with 11 bases between them. The CDR3 length is 15 residues. Per the germline V gene, CDR1 is MNHEY and CDR2 is SMNVEV (reference sequence). CDR3 coding DNA: TGTGCCAGCAGTTCCCTCCTGGCCAGCAATCAGCCCCAGCATTTT. Protein: CASSSLLASNQPQHF.

The chain uses TRBV28 and TRBJ1-5; 9 positions agree with TRBD1. There are 14 residues in the CDR3. Trimming cost V 8 bases and J 9 bases; bases outside gene matches: 11. The germline CDR1 and CDR2 sequences are MDHEN and SYDVKM. CDR3 DNA sequence: TGTGCCAGCCGCGTCGGGACAGGGATATGGCCCCAGCATTTT. Encoded protein: CASRVGTGIWPQHF. The entire variable domain, with the rest obtained from reference TRBV28 and TRBJ1-5, is as follows: DVKVTQSSRYLVKRTGEKVFLECVQDMDHENMFWYRQDPGLGLRLIYFSYDVKMKEKGDIPEGYSVSREKKERFSLILESASTNQTSMYLCASRVGTGIWPQHFGDGTRLSIL.

The chain carries TRBV4-2 and TRBJ2-1, with TRBD2 matching 9 bases. V lost 4 bases to trimming and J lost 8 bases; unmatched junction nucleotides: 9. The germline V gene has CDR1 LGHNA and CDR2 YNFKEQ. The CDR3 is 15 amino acids. This chain's CDR3 is CASSRLGTSKDEQFF. CDR3 DNA: TGTGCCAGCAGCCGCTTAGGGACTAGCAAAGATGAGCAGTTCTTC.

The chain carries TRBV5-6 and TRBJ2-1; 9 bases line up with TRBD1. In germline, CDR1 is SGHDT, CDR2 YYEEEE. The junction had 6 bases not matched to a gene; V was cut back by 4 bases and J by 7 bases. The CDR3 runs 14 residues. The CDR3 DNA reads as TGTGCCAGCAGCCGACAGGGGGGTATGAATGAGCAGTTCTTC. This translates into CASSRQGGMNEQFF.

The V gene is TRBV2, the J gene TRBJ2-1, with TRBD1 as a possible D gene (6 bases). The V gene's germline CDR1 is SNHLY and CDR2 FYNNEI. The length of the CDR3 is 12 residues. V was pared by 7 bases and J by 7 bases, with 11 bases between. The CDR3 sequence: CASNQGQNEQFF. The CDR3 region has the DNA TGTGCCAGCAACCAGGGGCAAAATGAGCAGTTCTTC.

This chain connects TRBV6-5 to TRBJ1-1; no clear D. The V gene lost 2 bases and the J gene lost 0 bases, with 7 bases spanning the gap. This CDR3 contains 14 residues. Germline values: CDR1 MNHEY, CDR2 SVGAGI. The CDR3 loop reads CASSYSLMNTEAFF. The CDR3 coding sequence is TGTGCCAGCAGTTACAGCCTCATGAACACTGAAGCTTTCTTT.